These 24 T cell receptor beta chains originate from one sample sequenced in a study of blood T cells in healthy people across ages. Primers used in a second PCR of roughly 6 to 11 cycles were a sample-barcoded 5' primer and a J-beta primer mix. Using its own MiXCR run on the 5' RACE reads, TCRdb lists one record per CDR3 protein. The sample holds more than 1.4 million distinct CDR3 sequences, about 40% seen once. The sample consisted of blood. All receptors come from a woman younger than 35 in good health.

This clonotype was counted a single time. This CDR3 reads CASSSQGFVDEAFF. CDR3 bases: TGTGCCAGCAGCTCCCAGGGGTTTGTGGATGAAGCTTTCTTT. The rearrangement links TRBV7-3 to TRBJ1-1; D might be TRBD1 (6 bases). Germline V gene sequence: CDR1 SGHTA, CDR2 FQGTGA. This CDR3 is 14 amino acids long. V was clipped by 4 bases and J by 7 bases, with 16 bases between them.

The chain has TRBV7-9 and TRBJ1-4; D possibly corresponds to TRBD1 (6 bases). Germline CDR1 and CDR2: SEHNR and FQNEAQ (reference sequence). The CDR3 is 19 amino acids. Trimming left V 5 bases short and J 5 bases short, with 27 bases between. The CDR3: CASSPRDKAAGDDNEKLFF. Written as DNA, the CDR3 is TGTGCCAGCAGCCCCCGGGACAAAGCGGCGGGGGATGACAATGAAAAACTGTTTTTT.

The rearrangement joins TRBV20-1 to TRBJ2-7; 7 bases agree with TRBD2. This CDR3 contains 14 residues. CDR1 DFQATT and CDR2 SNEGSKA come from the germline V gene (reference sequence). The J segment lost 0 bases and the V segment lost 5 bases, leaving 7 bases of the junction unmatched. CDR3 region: CSAHLAGASYEQYF. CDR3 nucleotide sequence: TGCAGTGCTCATCTGGCGGGAGCCTCCTACGAGCAGTACTTC.

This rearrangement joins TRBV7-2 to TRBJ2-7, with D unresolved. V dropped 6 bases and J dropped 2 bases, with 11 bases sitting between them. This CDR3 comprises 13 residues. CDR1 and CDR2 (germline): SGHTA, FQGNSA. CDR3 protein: CASSPPAPYEQYF. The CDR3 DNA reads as TGTGCCAGCAGTCCCCCGGCCCCCTACGAGCAGTACTTC.

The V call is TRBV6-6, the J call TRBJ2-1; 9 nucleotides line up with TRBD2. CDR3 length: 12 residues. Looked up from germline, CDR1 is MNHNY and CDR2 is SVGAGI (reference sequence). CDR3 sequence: CATSGRFNEQFF. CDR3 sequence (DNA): TGTGCTACTAGCGGGCGTTTCAATGAGCAGTTCTTC.

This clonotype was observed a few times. The CDR3 DNA is TGTGCCAGCAAGGCCGGGACTACTAACTATGGCTACACCTTC. It translates to CASKAGTTNYGYTF. V is TRBV6-5 and J is TRBJ1-2; maybe TRBD1 (5 bases). Germline V gene sequence: CDR1 MNHEY, CDR2 SVGAGI. The CDR3 is 14 amino acids. V was clipped by 7 bases and J by 0 bases, with 12 bases between them.

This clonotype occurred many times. The CDR3 protein is CASWSGGGDYGYTF. In DNA, the CDR3 is TGTGCCAGCTGGAGTGGCGGGGGTGACTATGGCTACACCTTC. The chain carries TRBV4-2 and TRBJ1-2; a weak D match, TRBD1 (5 bases). Germline V CDR1 and CDR2: LGHNA, YNFKEQ. There are 14 residues in the CDR3. Trimming stripped 8 bases from V and 3 bases from J, with 16 bases between.

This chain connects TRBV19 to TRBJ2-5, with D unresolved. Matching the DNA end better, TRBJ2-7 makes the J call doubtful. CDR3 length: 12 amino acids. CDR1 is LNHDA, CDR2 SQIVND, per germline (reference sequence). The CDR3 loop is CASSSDWNEQYF. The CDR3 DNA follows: TGTGCCAGTAGTTCTGACTGGAACGAGCAGTACTTC.

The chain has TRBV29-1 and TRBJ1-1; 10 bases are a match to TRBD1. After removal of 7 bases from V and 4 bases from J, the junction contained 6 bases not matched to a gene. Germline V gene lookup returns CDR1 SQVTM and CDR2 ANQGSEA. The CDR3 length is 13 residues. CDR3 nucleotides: TGCAGCGCCGCATGGACAGGGGGCACTGAAGCTTTCTTT. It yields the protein CSAAWTGGTEAFF.

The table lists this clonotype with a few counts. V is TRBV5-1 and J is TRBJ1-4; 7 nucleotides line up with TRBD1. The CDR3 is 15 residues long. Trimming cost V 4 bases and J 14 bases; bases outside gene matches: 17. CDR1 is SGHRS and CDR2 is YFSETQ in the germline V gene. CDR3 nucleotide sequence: TGCGCCAGCAGCCTCCGACAGGGCGGTCTTGAAGGCCTGTTTTTT. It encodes CASSLRQGGLEGLFF. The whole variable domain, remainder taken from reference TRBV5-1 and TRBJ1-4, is KAGVTQTPRYLIKTRGQQVTLSCSPISGHRSVSWYQQTPGQGLQFLFEYFSETQRNKGNFPGRFSGRQFSNSRSEMNVSTLELGDSALYLCASSLRQGGLEGLFFGSGTQLSVL.

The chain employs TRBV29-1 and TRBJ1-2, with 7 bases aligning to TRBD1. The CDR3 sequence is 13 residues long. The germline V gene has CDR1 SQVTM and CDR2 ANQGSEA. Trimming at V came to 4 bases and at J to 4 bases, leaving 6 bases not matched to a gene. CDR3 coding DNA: TGCAGCGTTGGGGAACGACAGGGCTATGGCTACACCTTC. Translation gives CSVGERQGYGYTF.

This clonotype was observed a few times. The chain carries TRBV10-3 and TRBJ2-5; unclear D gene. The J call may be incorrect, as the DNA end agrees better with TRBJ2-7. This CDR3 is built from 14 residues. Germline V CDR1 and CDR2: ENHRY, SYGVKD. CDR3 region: CAISESSGYNEQYF. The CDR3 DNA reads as TGTGCCATCAGTGAGTCTTCAGGATACAACGAGCAGTACTTC.

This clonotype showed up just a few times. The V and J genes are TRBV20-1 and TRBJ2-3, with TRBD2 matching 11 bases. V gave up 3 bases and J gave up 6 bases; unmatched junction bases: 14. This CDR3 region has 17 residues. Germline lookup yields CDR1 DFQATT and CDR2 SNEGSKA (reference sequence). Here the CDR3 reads CSARGSTGTSGGDTQYF. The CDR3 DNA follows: TGCAGTGCTAGGGGCAGTACCGGGACTAGCGGAGGGGATACGCAGTATTTT.

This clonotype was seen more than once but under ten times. Written as DNA, the CDR3 is TGTGCCAGCAGTTTCAGGGGGCAGGTCACTGAAGCTTTCTTT. This translates into CASSFRGQVTEAFF. The gene calls are TRBV12-3 or TRBV12-4 and TRBJ1-1; 8 bases are a match to TRBD1. This CDR3 is built from 14 residues. With V trimmed by 3 bases and J by 4 bases, 4 bases remained unmatched.

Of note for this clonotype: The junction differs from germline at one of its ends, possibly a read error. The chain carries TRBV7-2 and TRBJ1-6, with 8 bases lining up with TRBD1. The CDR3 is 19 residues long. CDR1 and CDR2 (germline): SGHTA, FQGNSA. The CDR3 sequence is CASSARNSTGESFNSPLHF. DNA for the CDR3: TGTGCCAGCAGCGCCCGAAACTCGACAGGGGAATCCTTTAATTCACCCCTCCACTTT.

CDR3 DNA sequence: TGTGCCATCAGGAGGGGATTGAGAACTGAAGCTTTCTTT. Amino acid sequence: CAIRRGLRTEAFF. The V call is TRBV10-3, the J call TRBJ1-1; tentative D call: TRBD1 (5 bases). This CDR3 contains 13 residues. CDR1 is ENHRY and CDR2 is SYGVKD in the germline V gene. Trimming took off 6 bases at V and 5 bases at J, with 13 bases between the two ends.

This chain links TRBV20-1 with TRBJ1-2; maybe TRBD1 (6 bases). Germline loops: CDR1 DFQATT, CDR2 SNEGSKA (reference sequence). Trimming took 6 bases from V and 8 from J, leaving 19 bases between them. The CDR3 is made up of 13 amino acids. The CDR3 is CSALDSPPRGYTF. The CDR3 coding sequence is TGCAGTGCCCTGGACAGCCCGCCACGCGGCTACACCTTC.

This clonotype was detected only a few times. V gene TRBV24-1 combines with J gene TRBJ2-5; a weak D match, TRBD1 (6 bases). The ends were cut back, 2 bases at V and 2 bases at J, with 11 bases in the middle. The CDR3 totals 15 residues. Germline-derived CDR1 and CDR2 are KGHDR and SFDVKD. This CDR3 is CATSDSRTEQETQYF. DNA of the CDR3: TGTGCCACCAGTGATTCCCGGACAGAACAAGAGACCCAGTACTTC.

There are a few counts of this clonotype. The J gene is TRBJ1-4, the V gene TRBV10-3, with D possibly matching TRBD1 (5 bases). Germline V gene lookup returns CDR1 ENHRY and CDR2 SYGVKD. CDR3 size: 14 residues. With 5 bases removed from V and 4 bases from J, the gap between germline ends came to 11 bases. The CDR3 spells CAISRDGFNEKLFF. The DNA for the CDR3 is TGTGCCATCAGTCGGGACGGTTTTAATGAAAAACTGTTTTTT.

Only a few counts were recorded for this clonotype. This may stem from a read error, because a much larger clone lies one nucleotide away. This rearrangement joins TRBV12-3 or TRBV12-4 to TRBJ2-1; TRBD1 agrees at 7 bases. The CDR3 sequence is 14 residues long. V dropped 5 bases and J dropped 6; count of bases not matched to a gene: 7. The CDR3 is CASSVDRAFNEQFF. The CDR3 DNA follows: TGTGCCAGCAGTGTAGACAGGGCCTTCAATGAGCAGTTCTTC.

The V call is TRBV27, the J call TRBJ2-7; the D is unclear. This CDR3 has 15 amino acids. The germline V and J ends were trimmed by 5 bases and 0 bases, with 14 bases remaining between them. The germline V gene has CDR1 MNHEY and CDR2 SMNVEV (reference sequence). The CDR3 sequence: CASSPARVSSYEQYF. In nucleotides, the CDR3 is TGTGCCAGCAGTCCAGCAAGGGTGAGCTCCTACGAGCAGTACTTC.

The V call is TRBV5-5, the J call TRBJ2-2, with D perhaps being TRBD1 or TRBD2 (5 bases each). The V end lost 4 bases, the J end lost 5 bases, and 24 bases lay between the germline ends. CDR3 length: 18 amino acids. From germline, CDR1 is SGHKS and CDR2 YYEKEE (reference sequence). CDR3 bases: TGTGCCAGCAGCAGAACCGCCGGGACCCCGGATAGGACCGGGGAGCTGTTTTTT. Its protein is CASSRTAGTPDRTGELFF.

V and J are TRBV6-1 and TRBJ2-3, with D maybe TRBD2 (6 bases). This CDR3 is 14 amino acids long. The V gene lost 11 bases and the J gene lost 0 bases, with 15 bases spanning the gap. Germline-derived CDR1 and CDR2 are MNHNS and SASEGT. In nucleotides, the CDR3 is TGTGCCTGCTCCCAGCGGGTGAGCACAGATACGCAGTATTTT. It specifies CACSQRVSTDTQYF.

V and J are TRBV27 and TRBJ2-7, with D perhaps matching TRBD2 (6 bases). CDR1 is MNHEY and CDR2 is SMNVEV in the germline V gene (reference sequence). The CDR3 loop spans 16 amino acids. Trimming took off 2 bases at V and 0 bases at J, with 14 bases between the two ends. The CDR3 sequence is CASSLNGGDGSYEQYF. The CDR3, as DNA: TGTGCCAGCAGTTTAAACGGCGGGGACGGCTCCTACGAGCAGTACTTC.